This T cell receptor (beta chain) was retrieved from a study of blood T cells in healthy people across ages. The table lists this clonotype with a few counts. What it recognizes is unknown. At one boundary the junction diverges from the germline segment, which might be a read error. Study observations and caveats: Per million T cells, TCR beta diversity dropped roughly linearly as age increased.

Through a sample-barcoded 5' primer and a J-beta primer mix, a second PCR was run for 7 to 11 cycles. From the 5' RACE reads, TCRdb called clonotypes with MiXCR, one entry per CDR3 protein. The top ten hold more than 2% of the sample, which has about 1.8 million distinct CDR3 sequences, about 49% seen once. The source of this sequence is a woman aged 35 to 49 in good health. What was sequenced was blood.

The CDR3 bases are TGCGCCAGCAGGACAGGGGATGATAACACTGAGGCTTTCTTT. Its translation: CASRTGDDNTEAFF. The gene calls are TRBV5-1 and TRBJ1-1; the match to TRBD1 covers 8 bases. CDR1 and CDR2 from the germline V gene are SGHRS and YFSETQ. There are 14 residues in the CDR3.